Presented here are 25 T cell receptor beta chains from one specimen sequenced in a study of regulatory T cells in long-lasting Graves disease. Arm-PCR of CDR3 regions with iRepertoire HTBI primers generated TCR beta libraries. TCRdb re-called the multiplex PCR reads through MiXCR, storing one row per CDR3 protein. The sample lists about 530,000 distinct CDR3 sequences, more than 15% occurring once. The time point is: newly diagnosed GD, antithyroid drugs for less than 3 months. PBMC RNA served as the TCR library source. This sample was also put to use in a study of T cells in Graves' hyperthyroidism and ophthalmopathy.

The source was peripheral blood mononuclear cells (PBMCs), collected at new diagnosis, from a patient treated with antithyroid drugs. The receptors originated from a woman between 40 and 65 years old with Graves disease.

This chain joins TRBV18 and TRBJ1-3, with D hard to call. Deletions cut 2 bases from V and 0 bases from J, with 14 bases between. The CDR3 runs to 17 residues. Germline assignment: CDR1 KGHSH and CDR2 LQKENI. CDR3 protein: CASSPGTTLDSGNTIYF. For the CDR3, the DNA is TGTGCCAGCTCACCAGGTACTACCCTCGACTCTGGAAACACCATATATTTT.

Worth noting for this clonotype: A far larger clone lies a single base away; this is likely a read error. The chain has TRBV6-1 and TRBJ2-1; 10 bases are shared with TRBD2. Trimming removed 6 bases from V and 13 bases from J; junction bases left unmatched: 9. CDR1 is MNHNS, CDR2 SASEGT, per germline. CDR3 length equals 13 residues. The CDR3 reads CASRPGLAETQFF. The CDR3 nucleotides are TGTGCCAGCAGACCCGGACTAGCGGAGACCCAGTTCTTC.

This clonotype was observed at least ten times. The rearrangement joins TRBV2 to TRBJ1-1; D ambiguous. The CDR3 is 15 residues long. The V and J ends lost 4 bases and 1 base respectively, with 13 bases between them. Germline V gene data show CDR1 as SNHLY and CDR2 as FYNNEI. The CDR3 nucleotides are TGTGCCAGCAGTGCAGTTGTTATGAAGAACACTGAAGCTTTCTTT. Amino acid sequence: CASSAVVMKNTEAFF.

This clonotype was picked up a small number of times. The genes are TRBV29-1 and TRBJ1-2; D may be TRBD1 (5 bases). This CDR3 spans 11 amino acids. Deletions cut 5 bases from V and 10 bases from J, with 14 bases between. Germline CDR1 SQVTM, CDR2 ANQGSEA. CDR3: CSVLGGLDYTF. The CDR3 DNA is TGCAGCGTTCTGGGGGGGTTGGACTACACCTTC.

As concerns this clonotype: An end of the junction differs from the germline gene, which may be a read error. The chain has TRBV5-1 and TRBJ2-5; D gene uncertain. The germline CDR1 and CDR2 sequences are SGHRS and YFSETQ. This CDR3 spans 15 amino acids. The CDR3 is CASSLENRRTETQYF. CDR3 sequence (DNA): TGCGCCAGCAGTTTGGAGAACCGGCGAACGGAGACCCAGTACTTC.

V and J are TRBV27 and TRBJ1-5; no clear D gene. Trimming took off 3 bases at V and 1 base at J, with 10 bases between the two ends. This CDR3 is built from 15 residues. Germline loops: CDR1 MNHEY, CDR2 SMNVEV (reference sequence). CDR3 DNA sequence: TGTGCCAGCAGTTTTCTGGGAGGAAGCAATCAGCCCCAGCATTTT. Protein product: CASSFLGGSNQPQHF.

This clonotype was recorded at least ten times. This sequence joins TRBV6-1 and TRBJ2-1, with D uncertain. The CDR3 has 12 residues. Per germline, CDR1 MNHNS and CDR2 SASEGT. The V end lost 6 bases, the J end lost 7 bases, and 10 bases lay between the germline ends. The CDR3 region is CASRTTRNEQFF. DNA for the CDR3: TGTGCCAGCAGAACGACCAGGAATGAGCAGTTCTTC.

The genes are TRBV6-4 and TRBJ2-1; 7 bases agree with TRBD2. V was clipped by 0 bases and J by 4 bases; unmatched bases: 6. CDR1 and CDR2 from the germline V gene are MRHNA and SNTAGT. This CDR3 has 16 amino acids. This CDR3 is CASSDSTSGAYNEQFF. The CDR3 DNA follows: TGTGCCAGCAGTGACTCGACCAGCGGGGCTTACAATGAGCAGTTCTTC.

The chain joins TRBV6-5 to TRBJ1-2, with D perhaps TRBD1 (5 bases). Germline V gene sequence: CDR1 MNHEY, CDR2 SVGAGI. The CDR3 is 14 amino acids. Trimming left V 2 bases short and J 5 bases short, with 12 bases between. This CDR3 reads CASSYTGGRYGYTF. Here the CDR3 DNA reads TGTGCCAGCAGTTACACGGGGGGGAGATATGGCTACACCTTC.

The rearrangement links TRBV29-1 to TRBJ2-5; D gene unclear. V lost 3 bases to trimming and J lost 1 base, with 6 bases between them. The CDR3 loop spans 12 amino acids. Germline values: CDR1 SQVTM, CDR2 ANQGSEA. As DNA, the CDR3 is TGCAGCGTTGAGGCGTCCCAAGAGACCCAGTACTTC. This codes for CSVEASQETQYF. The full variable domain, rest sourced from reference TRBV29-1 and TRBJ2-5, is SAVISQKPSRDICQRGTSLTIQCQVDSQVTMMFWYRQQPGQSLTLIATANQGSEATYESGFVIDKFPISRPNLTFSTLTVSNMSPEDSSIYLCSVEASQETQYFGPGTRLLVL.

This clonotype was seen many times. The chain recombines TRBV12-3 or TRBV12-4 with TRBJ2-7; 8 bases fit TRBD2. CDR3 size: 14 residues. Trimming at V came to 3 bases and at J to 7 bases, leaving 8 bases not matched to a gene. The DNA of the CDR3 is TGTGCCAGCAGTTTTCGAGCGGGGGCGGGGGAGCAGTACTTC. Protein: CASSFRAGAGEQYF.

This clonotype was picked up many times. This chain uses TRBV28 with TRBJ2-1; TRBD2 matches at 7 bases. CDR3 length equals 15 residues. Trimming at V came to 3 bases and at J to 9 bases, leaving 11 bases not matched to a gene. In germline, CDR1 is MDHEN, CDR2 SYDVKM. This CDR3 is CASSFLWGEGIEQFF. CDR3 DNA sequence: TGTGCCAGCAGTTTTTTGTGGGGGGAGGGTATTGAGCAGTTCTTC.

In this sample, this clonotype turned up many times. The chain combines TRBV3-1 with TRBJ2-1; tentative D call: TRBD1 (7 bases). V was pared by 4 bases and J by 2 bases, with 15 bases between. Germline V gene sequence: CDR1 LGHDT, CDR2 YNNKEL (reference sequence). The CDR3 consists of 16 residues. The CDR3 loop reads CASSPEQGGTYNEQFF. As DNA, the CDR3 is TGTGCCAGCAGCCCCGAGCAGGGGGGAACCTACAATGAGCAGTTCTTC.

As to this clonotype: This may be a read error: a much more frequent sequence differs by one nucleotide. V gene TRBV7-8 combines with J gene TRBJ2-3, with 10 bases lining up with TRBD2. The CDR3 consists of 15 residues. Germline CDR1 is SGHVS and CDR2 is FQNEAQ. J was trimmed by 1 base and V by 3 bases; bases with no gene match: 1. CDR3 loop: CASSFLAGGTDTQYF. Written as DNA, the CDR3 is TGTGCCAGCAGCTTCCTAGCGGGGGGCACAGATACGCAGTATTTT.

This clonotype was counted only a few times. The J gene is TRBJ2-5, the V gene TRBV7-9; the match to TRBD1 covers 8 bases. CDR1 is SEHNR, CDR2 FQNEAQ, per germline (reference sequence). The CDR3 has 18 amino acids. The trim removed 5 bases at V and 0 bases at J, leaving 14 bases unmatched. The CDR3 DNA follows: TGTGCCAGCAGCCACCCCGGGACAGGAAGGGCGTACCAAGAGACCCAGTACTTC. Translating it yields CASSHPGTGRAYQETQYF.

This clonotype showed up many times. The rearrangement links TRBV18 to TRBJ1-3; 7 bases line up with TRBD1. The V gene end was trimmed by 3 bases and the J gene end by 3 bases; junction bases not matched to a gene: 8. This CDR3 spans 16 amino acids. The V gene's germline CDR1 is KGHSH and CDR2 LQKENI. This chain's CDR3 is CASSPLTGVGGNTIYF. DNA of the CDR3: TGTGCCAGCTCACCCCTTACAGGGGTCGGTGGAAACACCATATATTTT. The full variable domain, completed using reference TRBV18 and TRBJ1-3, is NAGVMQNPRHLVRRRGQEARLRCSPMKGHSHVYWYRQLPEEGLKFMVYLQKENIIDESGMPKERFSAEFPKEGPSILRIQQVVRGDSAAYFCASSPLTGVGGNTIYFGEGSWLTVV.

This clonotype occurred a few times. This chain joins TRBV19 and TRBJ2-7; 10 positions match TRBD2. J gave up 2 bases and V 5 bases, and 6 bases lay outside the gene matches. CDR1 is LNHDA, CDR2 SQIVND, per germline (reference sequence). The CDR3 consists of 15 residues. DNA of the CDR3: TGTGCCAGTAGTGTACTAAGCGGGGGGGCCTACGAGCAGTACTTC. This gives the protein CASSVLSGGAYEQYF.

This clonotype was seen more than once but under ten times. The J gene is TRBJ1-5, the V gene TRBV6-1; tentatively, D is TRBD1 (5 bases). The CDR3 is made up of 13 amino acids. V lost 8 bases and J 2 bases, leaving 10 bases between the germline ends. The germline gives CDR1 MNHNS, CDR2 SASEGT. CDR3 amino acids: CASAWDRNQPQHF. DNA for the CDR3: TGTGCCAGCGCGTGGGACCGCAATCAGCCCCAGCATTTT.

This clonotype occurred a few times. CDR3 sequence (DNA): TGTGCCAGCAACAGGGGGTCTCCTAACTTCAATGAGCAGTTCTTC. Translating it yields CASNRGSPNFNEQFF. This sequence joins TRBV28 and TRBJ2-1, with TRBD1 matching 8 bases. The CDR3 has 15 amino acids. Germline CDR1 reads MDHEN; CDR2 reads SYDVKM. J lost 6 bases, V lost 7 bases, and 11 bases had no gene match.

As to this clonotype: Just one base apart from a much larger clone, this may be a read error. The chain links TRBV3-1 to TRBJ2-7, with D possibly matching TRBD1 (6 bases). Looked up from germline, CDR1 is LGHDT and CDR2 is YNNKEL (reference sequence). CDR3 length: 14 amino acids. The V and J ends lost 8 bases and 3 bases respectively, with 17 bases between them. The CDR3 loop reads CASGKQGSFYEQYF. CDR3 DNA: TGTGCCAGCGGGAAACAGGGCAGCTTCTACGAGCAGTACTTC.

The rearrangement uses TRBV7-9 and TRBJ1-1; maybe TRBD1 (5 bases). V shed 11 bases and J shed 7 bases, with 11 bases lying between them. Per the germline V gene, CDR1 is SEHNR and CDR2 is FQNEAQ (reference sequence). The CDR3 is 10 residues long. The DNA for the CDR3 is TGTGCCTGGGGGGGTCTTGAAGCTTTCTTT. Translation: CAWGGLEAFF.

This clonotype was counted ten times or more. This rearrangement joins TRBV24-1 to TRBJ1-5; TRBD1 aligns across 9 bases. Losses at the gene ends were 4 bases for V and 6 bases for J; bases not matched to a gene: 6. The germline V gene encodes CDR1 KGHDR and CDR2 SFDVKD. The CDR3 is 15 residues long. The CDR3 region is CATSERGTGFQPQHF. DNA of the CDR3: TGTGCCACCAGTGAAAGAGGGACAGGGTTTCAGCCCCAGCATTTT.

This clonotype showed up just a few times. This chain joins TRBV5-1 and TRBJ2-1, with TRBD1 matching 7 bases. V gave up 1 base and J gave up 2 bases; unmatched junction bases: 12. Germline-derived CDR1 and CDR2 are SGHRS and YFSETQ. The CDR3 runs 18 residues. CDR3 in amino acids: CASSLLLNVGQPYNEQFF. The DNA of the CDR3 is TGCGCCAGCAGCTTGCTATTGAATGTGGGACAGCCCTACAATGAGCAGTTCTTC.

This clonotype was picked up many times. The rearrangement uses TRBV12-3 or TRBV12-4 and TRBJ2-5; weak D call: TRBD2 (5 bases). The CDR3 has 13 amino acids. V lost 6 bases and J 4 bases, leaving 12 bases between the germline ends. Here the CDR3 reads CASSTSRGETQYF. The CDR3 DNA reads TGTGCCAGCAGCACATCCCGGGGAGAGACCCAGTACTTC.

The table lists this clonotype with a few counts. The J gene is TRBJ1-3, the V gene TRBV5-1, with a weak D call TRBD1 (6 bases). Germline-derived CDR1 and CDR2 are SGHRS and YFSETQ. The length of the CDR3 is 16 residues. The V end lost 2 bases, the J end lost 0 bases, and 12 bases lay between the germline ends. The CDR3 region has the DNA TGCGCCAGCAGCTTCGGGGGGCTCAACTCTGGAAACACCATATATTTT. This sequence encodes CASSFGGLNSGNTIYF. Full variable domain (rest looked up from reference TRBV5-1 and TRBJ1-3): KAGVTQTPRYLIKTRGQQVTLSCSPISGHRSVSWYQQTPGQGLQFLFEYFSETQRNKGNFPGRFSGRQFSNSRSEMNVSTLELGDSALYLCASSFGGLNSGNTIYFGEGSWLTVV.